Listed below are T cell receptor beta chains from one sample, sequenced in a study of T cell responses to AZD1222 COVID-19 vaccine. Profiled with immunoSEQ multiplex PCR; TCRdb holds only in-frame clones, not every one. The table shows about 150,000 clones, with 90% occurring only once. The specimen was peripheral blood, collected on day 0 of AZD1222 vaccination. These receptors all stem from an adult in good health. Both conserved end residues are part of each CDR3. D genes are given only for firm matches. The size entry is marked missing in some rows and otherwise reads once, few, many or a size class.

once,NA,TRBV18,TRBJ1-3,TGTGCCAGCTCACCGGCCCCCCTCTCTGGAAACACCATATATTTT,CASSPAPLSGNTIYF
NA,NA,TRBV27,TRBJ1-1,TGTGCCAGCAGTTTAGGACAGACAATGAACACTGAAGCTTTCTTT,CASSLGQTMNTEAFF
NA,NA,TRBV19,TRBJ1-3,TGTGCCAGTAGTATCTCGGTGTACTCTGGAAACACCATATATTTT,CASSISVYSGNTIYF
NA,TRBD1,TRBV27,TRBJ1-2,TGTGCCAGCAGGCGGACAGGGGGGGTGGAGTCGGGTGGCTACACCTTC,CASRRTGGVESGGYTF
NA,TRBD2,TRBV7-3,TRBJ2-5,TGTGCCAGCAGCCTTACTAGCGGGAGGGAGACCCAGTACTTC,CASSLTSGRETQYF
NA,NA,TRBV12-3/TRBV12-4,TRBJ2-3,TGTGCCAGCAGTTTGAATACAGATACGCAGTATTTT,CASSLNTDTQYF
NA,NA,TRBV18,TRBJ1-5,TGTGCCAGCTCTCCCAGGACCGATTACAGATATAGCAATCAGCCCCAGCATTTT,CASSPRTDYRYSNQPQHF
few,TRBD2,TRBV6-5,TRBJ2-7,TGTGCCAGCAGTTATAGCGGGCCCCTCTACGAGCAGTACTTC,CASSYSGPLYEQYF
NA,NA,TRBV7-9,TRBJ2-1,TGTGCCAGCAGCTTTCTAGCCGGATACAATGAGCAGTTCTTC,CASSFLAGYNEQFF
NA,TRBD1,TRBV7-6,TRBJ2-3,TGTGCCAGCAGCAAGACAGGGGCGAGCACAGATACGCAGTATTTT,CASSKTGASTDTQYF
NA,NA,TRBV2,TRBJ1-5,TGTGCCAGCAGTTACTCCATTATAAGTTATCAGCCCCAGCATTTT,CASSYSIISYQPQHF
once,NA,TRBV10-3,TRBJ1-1,TGTGCCACCACAGAGAACACTGAAGCTTTCTTT,CATTENTEAFF
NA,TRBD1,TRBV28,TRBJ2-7,TGTGCCAGCAGCCAAGGGGACAGTACCTACGAGCAGTACTTC,CASSQGDSTYEQYF
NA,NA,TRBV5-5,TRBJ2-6,TGTGCCAGCAGCTTGGTACTCTCTGGGGCCAACGTCCTGACTTTC,CASSLVLSGANVLTF
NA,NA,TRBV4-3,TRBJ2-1,TGCGCCAGCAGCCAAGATGATATCGATGGTGGAGATTGGGGCAATGAGCAGTTCTTC,CASSQDDIDGGDWGNEQFF
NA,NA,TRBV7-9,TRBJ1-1,TGTGCCAGCAGCTTAGTCCTTGAAGCTTTCTTT,CASSLVLEAFF
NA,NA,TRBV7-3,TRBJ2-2,TGTGCCAGCAGCCTAATGGGAGGTTCGAACACCGGGGAGCTGTTTTTT,CASSLMGGSNTGELFF
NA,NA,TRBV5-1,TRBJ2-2,TGCGCCAGCAGGGGTAGTCCCCAGAACACCGGGGAGCTGTTTTTT,CASRGSPQNTGELFF
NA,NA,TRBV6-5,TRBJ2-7,TGTGCCAGCAGGTCTAGCAGCGAGCAGTACTTC,CASRSSSEQYF
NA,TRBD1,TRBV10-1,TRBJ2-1,TGCGCCAAAGGCGACAGGGGGCGGTACAATGAGCAGTTCTTC,CAKGDRGRYNEQFF
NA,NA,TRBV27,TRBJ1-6,TGTGCCAGCAGTTTTGGCTCCTATAATTCACCCCTCCACTTT,CASSFGSYNSPLHF
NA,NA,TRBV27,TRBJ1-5,TGTGCCAGCAGCCAAGCAGGGTACGGCAATCAGCCCCAGCATTTT,CASSQAGYGNQPQHF
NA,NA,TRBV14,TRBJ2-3,TGTGCCAGCAGCTGGACTGCGACAGATACGCAGTATTTT,CASSWTATDTQYF
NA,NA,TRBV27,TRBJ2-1,TGTGCCAGCAGCATAGGAACCACTAACAATGAGCAGTTCTTC,CASSIGTTNNEQFF
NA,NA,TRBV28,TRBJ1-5,TGTGCCAGCAGTTTATTGCGGGGAAGTCAGCCCCAGCATTTT,CASSLLRGSQPQHF
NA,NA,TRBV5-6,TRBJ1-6,NA,CASSLWGGGNHF
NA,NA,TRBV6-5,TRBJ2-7,TGTGCCAGCTCGTACGGGGCCGAGAACGAGCAGTACTTC,CASSYGAENEQYF
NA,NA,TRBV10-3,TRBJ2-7,TGTGCCATCAGTGAGTCTGGCTACGAGCAGTACTTC,CAISESGYEQYF
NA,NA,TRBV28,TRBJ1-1,TGTGCCAGCAGTTTAACAGAATTGAACACTGAAGCTTTCTTT,CASSLTELNTEAFF
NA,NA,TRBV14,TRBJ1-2,TGTGCCAGCAGCCAAGATGAGGGCTACACCTTC,CASSQDEGYTF
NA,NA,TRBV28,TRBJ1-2,TGTGCCAGCAGTCCCCCTGTTACAGCGGACGGTGGCTACACCTTC,CASSPPVTADGGYTF
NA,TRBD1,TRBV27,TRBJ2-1,TGTGCCAGCAGTGTGGGACAGGGCTCCTACAATGAGCAGTTCTTC,CASSVGQGSYNEQFF